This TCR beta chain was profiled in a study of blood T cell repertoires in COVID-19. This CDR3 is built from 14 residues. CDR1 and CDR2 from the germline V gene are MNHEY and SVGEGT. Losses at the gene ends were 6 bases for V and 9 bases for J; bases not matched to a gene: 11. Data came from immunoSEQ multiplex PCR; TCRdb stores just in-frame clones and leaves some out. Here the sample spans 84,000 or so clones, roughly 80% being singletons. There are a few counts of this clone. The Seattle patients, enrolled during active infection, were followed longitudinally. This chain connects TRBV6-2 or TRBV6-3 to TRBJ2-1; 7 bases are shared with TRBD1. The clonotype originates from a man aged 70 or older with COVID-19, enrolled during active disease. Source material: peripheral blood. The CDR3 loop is CASSNPGQSVEQFF. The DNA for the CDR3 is TGTGCCAGCAGCAACCCGGGACAGAGCGTTGAGCAGTTCTTC.